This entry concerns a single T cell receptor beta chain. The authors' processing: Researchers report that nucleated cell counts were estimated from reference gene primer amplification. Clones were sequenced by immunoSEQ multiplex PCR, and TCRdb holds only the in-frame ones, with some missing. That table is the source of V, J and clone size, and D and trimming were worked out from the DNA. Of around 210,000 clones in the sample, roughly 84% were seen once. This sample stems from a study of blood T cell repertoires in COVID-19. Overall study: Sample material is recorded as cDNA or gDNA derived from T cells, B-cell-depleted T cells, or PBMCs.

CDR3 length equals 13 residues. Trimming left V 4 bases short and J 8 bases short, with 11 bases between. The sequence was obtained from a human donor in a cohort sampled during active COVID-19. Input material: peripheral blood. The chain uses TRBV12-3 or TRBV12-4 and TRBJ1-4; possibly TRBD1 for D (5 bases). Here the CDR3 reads CASSSPGKEKLFF. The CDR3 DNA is TGTGCCAGCAGTTCCCCAGGGAAAGAAAAACTGTTTTTT.